The 4 T cell receptor beta chains given below trace back to one sample, sequenced in a study of cytomegalovirus exposure and HLA in healthy donors. Sequencing was performed with immunoSEQ multiplex PCR; in TCRdb, only in-frame clones are kept and a portion is missing. The data hold roughly 220,000 clones, with around 90% observed a single time. Sequenced input: PBMCs. The origin of the receptors is a woman younger than 35 in good health and CMV-seronegative.

The chain has TRBV19 and TRBJ1-5, with 7 nucleotides matching TRBD1. Germline V gene lookup returns CDR1 LNHDA and CDR2 SQIVND (reference sequence). This CDR3 is 12 amino acids long. The ends lost 7 bases at V and 5 bases at J; junction bases unmatched: 2. The CDR3 DNA reads TGTGCCAGTAACCAGGGGGATCAGCCCCAGCATTTT. Translating gives CASNQGDQPQHF.

V usage is TRBV29-1 and J usage is TRBJ1-2, with 8 bases identical to TRBD1. The CDR3 covers 12 residues. J lost 6 bases, V lost 7 bases, and 7 bases had no gene match. Germline V gene sequence: CDR1 SQVTM, CDR2 ANQGSEA. The CDR3 DNA is TGCAGCGCGGCTCAGGGGGCGGATGGCTACACCTTC. This sequence encodes CSAAQGADGYTF.

The rearrangement uses TRBV7-9 and TRBJ2-7; 12 bases are a match to TRBD2. The V and J ends lost 5 bases and 6 bases, in that order; junction bases with no gene match: 2. Germline V gene lookup returns CDR1 SEHNR and CDR2 FQNEAQ (reference sequence). The CDR3 is made up of 13 amino acids. The CDR3 DNA is TGTGCCAGCAGCCCTAGCGGGAGGGGCGAGCAGTACTTC. This sequence encodes CASSPSGRGEQYF.

This chain uses TRBV30 with TRBJ1-3, with 7 nucleotides matching TRBD1. The CDR3 covers 13 residues. Germline V CDR1 and CDR2: GTSNPN, SVGIG (reference sequence). J gave up 2 bases and V 4 bases, and 2 bases lay outside the gene matches. The DNA of the CDR3 is TGTGCCTGGAAGGGACAGACTGGAAACACCATATATTTT. Translation gives CAWKGQTGNTIYF.